This T cell receptor (beta chain) came from a study of T cell changes during pregnancy in multiple sclerosis. Only one count was recorded for this clone. CDR1 MGHRA and CDR2 YSYEKL come from the germline V gene. The V and J ends lost 0 bases and 6 bases respectively, with 11 bases between them. The CDR3 extends over 14 amino acids. Profiled with immunoSEQ multiplex PCR; TCRdb holds only in-frame clones, not every one. The sample contains some 66,000 clones, 90% to 95% of which appear only once. This sequence originates from a female donor with multiple sclerosis, enrolled in a pregnancy study. V is TRBV4-1 and J is TRBJ1-1; no clear D. The source was CD8+ T cells from peripheral blood mononuclear cells, collected before pregnancy. CDR3 sequence reads: CASSQDRLEAEAFF. The CDR3 DNA is TGCGCCAGCAGCCAAGATAGGTTGGAGGCTGAAGCTTTCTTT.